These 3 T cell receptor beta chains share one sample of origin, sequenced in a study of blood T cell repertoires in COVID-19. Profiling relied on immunoSEQ multiplex PCR, and the TCRdb table lists in-frame clones only, not all of them. The sample lists 150,000 or so clones, roughly 80% seen once, with around 14% in the top ten. Sequencing input: peripheral blood. The receptors were sampled from a man aged 18 to 29 with active or convalescent COVID-19.

The sample holds one count of this clone. This chain uses TRBV27 with TRBJ2-1; TRBD2 aligns across 8 bases. With V trimmed by 3 bases and J by 4 bases, 5 bases remained unmatched. The CDR3 sequence is 15 residues long. Germline V lookup: CDR1 MNHEY, CDR2 SMNVEV (reference sequence). CDR3 sequence: CASSFRREGYNEQFF. For the CDR3, the DNA is TGTGCCAGCAGTTTTAGACGGGAGGGATACAATGAGCAGTTCTTC.

The genes are TRBV4-2 and TRBJ2-4; tentative D call: TRBD2 (6 bases). This CDR3 spans 16 amino acids. V gave up 4 bases and J gave up 0 bases, with 13 bases separating them. Germline loops: CDR1 LGHNA, CDR2 YNFKEQ. The CDR3 DNA follows: TGTGCCAGCAGCCGCGGGACCGACATAGCCAAAAACATTCAGTACTTC. Its translation: CASSRGTDIAKNIQYF.

This clone was found a few times. This chain uses TRBV19 with TRBJ2-3, with a possible D match to TRBD1 (7 bases). With 3 bases removed from V and 3 bases from J, the gap between germline ends came to 10 bases. The CDR3 totals 14 residues. Germline CDR1 reads LNHDA; CDR2 reads SQIVND (reference sequence). The CDR3 region is CASSMAGGTDTQYF. For the CDR3, the DNA is TGTGCCAGTAGTATGGCAGGGGGGACAGATACGCAGTATTTT. Drawing the rest from reference TRBV19 and TRBJ2-3, the complete variable domain is DGGITQSPKYLFRKEGQNVTLSCEQNLNHDAMYWYRQDPGQGLRLIYYSQIVNDFQKGDIAEGYSVSREKKESFPLTVTSAQKNPTAFYLCASSMAGGTDTQYFGPGTRLTVL.